This entry features one TCR beta chain sequence. Amplification of TCR beta CDR3 regions used RNA transcripts. First-round RT-PCR with HTBI primers preceded a second-round multiplex PCR. TCRdb re-called the multiplex PCR reads with MiXCR, one entry per CDR3 protein. The table shows about 550,000 distinct CDR3 sequences, with 35% to 40% occurring only once. These data belong to a study of Graves' ophthalmopathy and Graves' hyperthyroidism. The germline V and J ends were trimmed by 2 bases and 4 bases, with 8 bases remaining between them. The CDR3 runs to 12 residues. Germline V gene lookup returns CDR1 DFQATT and CDR2 SNEGSKA (reference sequence).

The sequenced material came from peripheral blood or thyroid tissue (not recorded which). The sequence was collected from an adult man with Graves' hyperthyroidism. The genes are TRBV20-1 and TRBJ1-2; weak D call: TRBD1 (5 bases). CDR3 in amino acids: CSARRQGYGYTF. Here the CDR3 DNA reads TGCAGTGCTAGAAGGCAGGGCTATGGCTACACCTTC.